The 27 T cell receptor beta chains in this list originate from one sample, sequenced in a study of blood T cell repertoires in COVID-19. Data came from immunoSEQ multiplex PCR; TCRdb stores just in-frame clones and leaves some out. The profile shows hundreds of thousands of clones, around 90% of them singletons. Material for sequencing was peripheral blood. Source of these receptors: a woman aged 45-59 years who had recovered from COVID-19.

The chain links TRBV5-1 to TRBJ1-2; TRBD1 might be the D (6 bases). Trimming stripped 5 bases from V and 0 bases from J, with 11 bases between. The CDR3 contains 14 residues. Germline-derived CDR1 and CDR2 are SGHRS and YFSETQ. The CDR3 DNA reads as TGCGCCAGCAGTCGTACAGGGTCTAACTATGGCTACACCTTC. It translates to CASSRTGSNYGYTF.

The V call is TRBV6-5, the J call TRBJ1-1; D is perhaps TRBD1 (5 bases). CDR1 and CDR2 (germline): MNHEY, SVGAGI. The germline V and J ends were trimmed by 4 bases and 5 bases, with 20 bases remaining between them. The CDR3 length is 16 residues. The CDR3, as DNA: TGTGCCAGCAGTTGGGAGGCCGGGGCGCGATGGACTGAAGCTTTCTTT. Translation: CASSWEAGARWTEAFF.

With regard to this clone: The junction and the germline gene differ at one end; a read error may be behind it. The V gene is TRBV7-7, the J gene TRBJ2-2; 8 bases match TRBD1. Germline V CDR1 and CDR2: SSHAT, FNYEAQ (reference sequence). The CDR3 totals 16 residues. This CDR3 reads CASSPRTGRRGGELFF. The CDR3 DNA reads TGTGCTAGCAGCCCCAGGACAGGGAGGCGCGGCGGGGAGCTGTTTTTT.

The CDR3 loop reads CASSAWGGNEQFF. The CDR3 DNA reads TGTGCCAGCAGCGCATGGGGAGGTAATGAGCAGTTCTTC. V and J are TRBV6-5 and TRBJ2-1, with D possibly TRBD2 on 6 matching bases. From germline, CDR1 is MNHEY and CDR2 SVGAGI. Between the trimmed V and J ends, which lost 6 bases and 7 bases, there was a span of 13 bases. CDR3 size: 13 residues.

The chain is built from TRBV5-6 and TRBJ1-5; D gene unclear. V lost 4 bases and J lost 1, with 12 bases in between. This CDR3 comprises 15 residues. The germline CDR1 and CDR2 sequences are SGHDT and YYEEEE. The CDR3 nucleotides are TGTGCCAGCAGCCCAGGTTGGAACAGCAATCAGCCCCAGCATTTT. It is translated as CASSPGWNSNQPQHF.

The chain combines TRBV9 with TRBJ1-1; no clear D. Trimming took off 0 bases at V and 2 bases at J, with 8 bases between the two ends. Germline V CDR1 and CDR2: SGDLS, YYNGEE. This CDR3 region has 14 residues. The CDR3 DNA is TGTGCCAGCAGCGTAGGGAGTTACAACACTGAAGCTTTCTTT. The encoded protein is CASSVGSYNTEAFF.

Points on this clone: Sequence at one end of the junction differs from germline and may be a read error. The chain couples TRBV6-1 to TRBJ2-7; a weak D match, TRBD1 (5 bases). This CDR3 has 12 amino acids. Germline assignment: CDR1 MNHNS and CDR2 SASEGT. The CDR3 protein is CASSEDWYRSHF. The CDR3 nucleotides are TGTGCCAGCAGTGAAGATTGGTACAGGTCACACTTC.

The chain is built from TRBV28 and TRBJ1-5; maybe TRBD1 (5 bases). The CDR3 has 10 amino acids. With 5 bases removed from V and 9 bases from J, the gap between germline ends came to 5 bases. Germline CDR1 is MDHEN and CDR2 is SYDVKM. CDR3 in amino acids: CASSRGPQHF. The CDR3 DNA reads TGTGCCAGCAGTAGGGGGCCCCAGCATTTT.

V and J are TRBV6-5 and TRBJ2-7; TRBD2 agrees at 8 bases. In germline, CDR1 is MNHEY, CDR2 SVGAGI. V lost 4 bases and J lost 4; bases outside the gene matches: 12. This CDR3 has 16 amino acids. CDR3 nucleotides: TGTGCCAGCAGTTTCCGAACAGCGGGAGCTCTTTACGAGCAGTACTTC. This sequence encodes CASSFRTAGALYEQYF.

The V and J genes are TRBV3-1 (or the pseudogene TRBV3-2) and TRBJ2-3; 14 positions agree with TRBD2. Per the germline V gene, CDR1 is LGHDT and CDR2 is YNNKEL (reference sequence). CDR3 size: 18 residues. Losses at the gene ends were 4 bases for V and 5 bases for J; bases not matched to a gene: 11. The CDR3 region has the DNA TGTGCCAGCAGCCCACGACTAGCGGGAGGGCGCTGGGGAGATACGCAGTATTTT. Translating it yields CASSPRLAGGRWGDTQYF.

This clone appeared a few times. CDR3 loop: CATSVGQGAVDEQYF. CDR3 nucleotide sequence: TGTGCCACCAGTGTCGGACAGGGGGCTGTCGACGAGCAGTACTTC. J is TRBJ2-7 and V is TRBV24-1, with 11 positions matching TRBD1. The J segment lost 5 bases and the V segment lost 5 bases, leaving 7 bases of the junction unmatched. From germline, CDR1 is KGHDR and CDR2 SFDVKD. The CDR3 is 15 amino acids.

The V and J genes are TRBV6-6 and TRBJ2-5; D not certain. The CDR3 is 13 residues long. Germline V gene data show CDR1 as MNHNY and CDR2 as SVGAGI (reference sequence). V was shortened by 5 bases and J by 1 base, with 8 bases between the two germline ends. CDR3 protein: CASSPRIQETQYF. The CDR3 nucleotides read TGTGCCAGCAGTCCCAGGATCCAAGAGACCCAGTACTTC.

In this sample, this clone turned up many times. Germline and junction disagree at one end, which may indicate a read error. The rearrangement links TRBV7-3 to TRBJ2-7, with D perhaps TRBD1 (5 bases). The CDR3 runs to 15 residues. Germline values: CDR1 SGHTA, CDR2 FQGTGA. The CDR3 here is CASSLTAGHSYEQYF. CDR3 coding DNA: TGTGCCAGCAGTTTAACCGCAGGGCACTCCTACGAGCAGTACTTC.

This clone occurred a few times. The J gene is TRBJ1-6, the V gene TRBV6-5; tentatively, D is TRBD1 (5 bases). Germline V CDR1 and CDR2: MNHEY, SVGAGI. V was clipped by 6 bases and J by 7 bases, with 13 bases between them. This CDR3 has 14 residues. The CDR3 loop is CASSLRRGNSPLHF. CDR3 bases: TGTGCCAGCAGCTTGCGCCGGGGGAATTCACCCCTCCACTTT.

The rearrangement joins TRBV19 to TRBJ2-4; 12 bases map to TRBD2. The V gene's germline CDR1 is LNHDA and CDR2 SQIVND (reference sequence). The ends lost 5 bases at V and 1 base at J; junction bases unmatched: 9. The CDR3 extends over 18 amino acids. The CDR3 coding sequence is TGTGCCAGTAGTGGACTAGCGGGGACCCAGGGGGCCAAAAACATTCAGTACTTC. Translated, it gives CASSGLAGTQGAKNIQYF.

The rearrangement uses TRBV6-2 or TRBV6-3 and TRBJ1-6; the match to TRBD1 covers 9 bases. Unmatched junction bases numbered 7, after V lost 4 bases and J lost 6 bases. This CDR3 contains 16 residues. Per the germline V gene, CDR1 is MNHEY and CDR2 is SVGEGT. The DNA of the CDR3 is TGTGCCAGCAGTTTCCAAAAGACAGGGGGTAATTCACCCCTCCACTTT. It is translated as CASSFQKTGGNSPLHF.

J is TRBJ1-5 and V is TRBV4-3, with 9 bases aligning to TRBD1. Trimming cost V 0 bases and J 6 bases; bases outside gene matches: 3. Looked up from germline, CDR1 is LGHNA and CDR2 is YSLEER. The CDR3 length is 15 residues. The CDR3 spells CASSQDHRGPQPQHF. The CDR3, as DNA: TGCGCCAGCAGCCAAGATCACAGGGGGCCTCAGCCCCAGCATTTT.

The CDR3 DNA is TGTGCCAGTAGTATAGAGGTGGGCAGGGCCTATGGCTACACCTTC. Its protein is CASSIEVGRAYGYTF. The chain has TRBV19 and TRBJ1-2, with a weak D call TRBD1 (5 bases). The germline CDR1 and CDR2 sequences are LNHDA and SQIVND (reference sequence). Trimming pared 0 bases from V and 4 bases from J, leaving 12 bases between. The CDR3 is 15 amino acids.

The chain is built from TRBV4-2 and TRBJ2-3, with 12 bases identical to TRBD2. V gave up 4 bases and J gave up 0 bases; unmatched junction bases: 8. The CDR3 is 18 residues long. CDR1 LGHNA and CDR2 YNFKEQ come from the germline V gene. CDR3 residues: CASSRRASGGASTDTQYF. CDR3 bases: TGTGCCAGCAGCCGGAGGGCTAGCGGGGGGGCTAGCACAGATACGCAGTATTTT.

This chain connects TRBV6-1 to TRBJ1-2; D is uncertain. Germline CDR1 and CDR2: MNHNS and SASEGT. Trimming took 3 bases from V and 8 from J, leaving 7 bases between them. This CDR3 contains 11 residues. The CDR3 DNA is TGTGCCAGCAGTGATTTGCGAGGCTACACCTTC. Amino acid sequence: CASSDLRGYTF.

The chain has TRBV2 and TRBJ2-7; 12 nucleotides line up with TRBD2. The CDR3 is made up of 19 amino acids. V dropped 2 bases and J dropped 4; count of bases not matched to a gene: 15. Germline V gene data show CDR1 as SNHLY and CDR2 as FYNNEI. CDR3 nucleotides: TGTGCCAGCAGTGAAATAAGGGCTAGCGGGAGGGCCTGGTCTTACGAGCAGTACTTC. Its translation: CASSEIRASGRAWSYEQYF.

In its sample, this clone was seen many times. This chain links TRBV28 with TRBJ1-5; no clear D gene. V lost 5 bases, J lost 1 base, and 18 bases lay in between. This CDR3 contains 17 residues. Germline assignment: CDR1 MDHEN and CDR2 SYDVKM. The CDR3 region is CASSPWEASASNQPQHF. As DNA, the CDR3 is TGTGCCAGCAGTCCTTGGGAGGCTAGCGCAAGCAATCAGCCCCAGCATTTT.

V is TRBV7-2 and J is TRBJ2-5, with 7 bases fitting TRBD2. The CDR3 runs 15 residues. CDR1 is SGHTA, CDR2 FQGNSA, per germline. V was clipped by 5 bases and J by 2 bases; unmatched bases: 8. The CDR3 sequence is CASSLSGGGQETQYF. Written as DNA, the CDR3 is TGTGCCAGCAGCCTCTCGGGAGGTGGGCAAGAGACCCAGTACTTC.

The chain joins TRBV27 to TRBJ2-3; D gene uncertain. Trimming stripped 3 bases from V and 1 base from J, with 14 bases between. Germline V lookup: CDR1 MNHEY, CDR2 SMNVEV (reference sequence). The CDR3 totals 16 residues. The CDR3 is CASSFRFFGGTDTQYF. CDR3 coding DNA: TGTGCCAGCAGTTTCCGGTTCTTCGGTGGCACAGATACGCAGTATTTT.

This clone appeared once. V usage is TRBV7-9 and J usage is TRBJ2-7; TRBD1 matches 9 bases. Trimming removed 6 bases from V and 6 bases from J; junction bases left unmatched: 12. Germline-derived CDR1 and CDR2 are SEHNR and FQNEAQ (reference sequence). The CDR3 length is 15 residues. CDR3 in amino acids: CASSFTGQGPSEQYF. The CDR3, as DNA: TGTGCCAGCAGTTTCACGGGACAGGGCCCTAGCGAGCAGTACTTC.

The chain has TRBV24-1 and TRBJ2-7, with D hard to call. The CDR3 is made up of 12 amino acids. CDR1 and CDR2 from the germline V gene are KGHDR and SFDVKD. Trimming left V 2 bases short and J 6 bases short, with 7 bases between. CDR3 residues: CATSDSFSEQYF. CDR3 bases: TGTGCCACCAGTGATTCCTTCAGCGAGCAGTACTTC.

The J gene is TRBJ1-2, the V gene TRBV4-2; TRBD1 might be the D (6 bases). The CDR3 is 17 amino acids. Deletions cut 4 bases from V and 8 bases from J, with 26 bases between. CDR1 LGHNA and CDR2 YNFKEQ come from the germline V gene. The DNA for the CDR3 is TGTGCCAGCAGCCGGTCACCCGTAAAGGGGGATTTGGGCGGCTACACCTTC. Its translation is CASSRSPVKGDLGGYTF.